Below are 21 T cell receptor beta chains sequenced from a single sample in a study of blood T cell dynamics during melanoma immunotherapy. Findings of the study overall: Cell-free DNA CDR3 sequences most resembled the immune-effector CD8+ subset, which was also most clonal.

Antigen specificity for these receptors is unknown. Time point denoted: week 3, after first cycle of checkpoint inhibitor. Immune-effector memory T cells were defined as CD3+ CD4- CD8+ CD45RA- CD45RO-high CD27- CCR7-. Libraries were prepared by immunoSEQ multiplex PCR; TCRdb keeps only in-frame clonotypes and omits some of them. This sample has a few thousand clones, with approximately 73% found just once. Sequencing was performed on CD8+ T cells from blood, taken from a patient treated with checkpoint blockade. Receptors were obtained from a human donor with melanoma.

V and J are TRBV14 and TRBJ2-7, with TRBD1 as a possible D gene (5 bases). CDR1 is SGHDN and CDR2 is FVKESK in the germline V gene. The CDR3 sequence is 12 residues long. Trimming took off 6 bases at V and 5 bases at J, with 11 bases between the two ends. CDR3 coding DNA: TGTGCCAGCAGTAGATGGGGCGACGAGCAGTACTTC. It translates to CASSRWGDEQYF.

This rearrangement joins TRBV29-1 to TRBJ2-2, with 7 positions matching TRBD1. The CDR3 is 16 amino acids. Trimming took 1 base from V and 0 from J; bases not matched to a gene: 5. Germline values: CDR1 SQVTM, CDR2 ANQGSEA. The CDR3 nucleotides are TGCAGCGTTGAAGTGGCCCAGGGGGCGAACACCGGGGAGCTGTTTTTT. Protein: CSVEVAQGANTGELFF.

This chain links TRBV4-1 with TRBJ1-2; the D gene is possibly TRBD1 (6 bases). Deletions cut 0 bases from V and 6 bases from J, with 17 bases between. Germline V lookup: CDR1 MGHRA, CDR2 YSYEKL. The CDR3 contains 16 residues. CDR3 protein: CASSQEETGLQHGYTF. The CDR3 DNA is TGCGCCAGCAGCCAAGAAGAGACAGGACTCCAACATGGCTACACCTTC.

Written as DNA, the CDR3 is TGTGCCAGCATCCGCGGGGACGGAGGCAATCAGCCCCAGCATTTT. This codes for CASIRGDGGNQPQHF. J is TRBJ1-5 and V is TRBV2; perhaps TRBD1 as D (5 bases). There are 15 residues in the CDR3. Trimming took off 7 bases at V and 2 bases at J, with 15 bases between the two ends. The germline CDR1 and CDR2 sequences are SNHLY and FYNNEI.

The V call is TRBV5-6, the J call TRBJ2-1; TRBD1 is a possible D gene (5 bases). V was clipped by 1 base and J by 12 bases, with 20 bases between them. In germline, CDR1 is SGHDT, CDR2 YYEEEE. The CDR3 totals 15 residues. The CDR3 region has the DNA TGTGCCAGCAGCTTGAGACAGATCTCTCGCTTGGGGCAGTTCTTC. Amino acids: CASSLRQISRLGQFF.

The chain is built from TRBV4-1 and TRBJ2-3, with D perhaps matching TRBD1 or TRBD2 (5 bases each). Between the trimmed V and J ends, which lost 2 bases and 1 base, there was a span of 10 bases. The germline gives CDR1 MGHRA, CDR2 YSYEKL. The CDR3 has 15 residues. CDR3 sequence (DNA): TGCGCCAGCAGCCAAAAGCAGGGAGGCACAGATACGCAGTATTTT. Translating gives CASSQKQGGTDTQYF.

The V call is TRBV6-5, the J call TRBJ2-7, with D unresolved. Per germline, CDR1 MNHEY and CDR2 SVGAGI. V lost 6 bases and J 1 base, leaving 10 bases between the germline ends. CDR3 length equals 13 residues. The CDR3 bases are TGTGCCAGCAGGGAGACTGTTTCCTACGAGCAGTACTTC. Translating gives CASRETVSYEQYF.

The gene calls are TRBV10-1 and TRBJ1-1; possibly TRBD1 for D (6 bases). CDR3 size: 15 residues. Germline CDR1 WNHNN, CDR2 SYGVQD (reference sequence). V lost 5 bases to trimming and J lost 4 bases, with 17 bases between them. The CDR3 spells CASSPRGAPGTEAFF. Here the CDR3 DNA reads TGCGCCAGCAGTCCTAGGGGGGCCCCGGGCACTGAAGCTTTCTTT.

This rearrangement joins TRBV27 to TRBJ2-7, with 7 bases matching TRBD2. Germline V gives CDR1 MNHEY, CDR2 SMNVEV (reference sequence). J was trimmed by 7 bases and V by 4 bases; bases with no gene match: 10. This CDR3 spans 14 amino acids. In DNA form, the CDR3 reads TGTGCCAGCAGTTCCGCCCCCGGGGGACTAGAGCAGTACTTC. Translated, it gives CASSSAPGGLEQYF.

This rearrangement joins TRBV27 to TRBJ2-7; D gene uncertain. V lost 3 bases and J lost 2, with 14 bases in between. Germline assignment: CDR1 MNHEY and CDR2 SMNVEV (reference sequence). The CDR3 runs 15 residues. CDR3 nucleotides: TGTGCCAGCAGTTTCGACGGCGCGCCGGCCTACGAGCAGTACTTC. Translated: CASSFDGAPAYEQYF.

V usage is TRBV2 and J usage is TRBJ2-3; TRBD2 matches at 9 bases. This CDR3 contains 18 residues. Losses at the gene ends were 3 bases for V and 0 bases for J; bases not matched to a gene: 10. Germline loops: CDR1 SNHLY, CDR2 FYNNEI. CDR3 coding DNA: TGTGCCAGCAGTGACTTCGACTCGGGGACTAGCAGCACAGATACGCAGTATTTT. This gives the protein CASSDFDSGTSSTDTQYF.

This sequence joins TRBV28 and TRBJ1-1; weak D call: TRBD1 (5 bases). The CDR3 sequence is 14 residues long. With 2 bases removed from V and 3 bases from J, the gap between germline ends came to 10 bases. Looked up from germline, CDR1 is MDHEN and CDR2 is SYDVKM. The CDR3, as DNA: TGTGCCAGCAGTTTAAGGCAGGGTGACACTGAAGCTTTCTTT. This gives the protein CASSLRQGDTEAFF.

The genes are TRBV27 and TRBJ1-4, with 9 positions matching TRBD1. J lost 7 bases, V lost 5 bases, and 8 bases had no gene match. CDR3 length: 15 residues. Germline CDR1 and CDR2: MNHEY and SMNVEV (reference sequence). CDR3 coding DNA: TGTGCCAGCAGTCCCACAGGGGGCGCTGGTGAAAAACTGTTTTTT. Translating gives CASSPTGGAGEKLFF.

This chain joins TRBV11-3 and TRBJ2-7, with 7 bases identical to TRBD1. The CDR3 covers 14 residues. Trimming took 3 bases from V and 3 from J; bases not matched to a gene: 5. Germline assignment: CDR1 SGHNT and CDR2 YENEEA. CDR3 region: CASSFGDRHYEQYF. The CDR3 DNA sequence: TGTGCCAGCAGCTTCGGGGACAGACACTACGAGCAGTACTTC.

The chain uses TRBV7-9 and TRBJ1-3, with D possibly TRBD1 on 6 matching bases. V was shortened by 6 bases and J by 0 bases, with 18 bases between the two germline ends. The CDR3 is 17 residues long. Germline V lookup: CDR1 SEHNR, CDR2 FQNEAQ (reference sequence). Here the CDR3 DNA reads TGTGCCAGCAGATACCTCCGGGACACAGTCTCTGGAAACACCATATATTTT. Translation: CASRYLRDTVSGNTIYF.

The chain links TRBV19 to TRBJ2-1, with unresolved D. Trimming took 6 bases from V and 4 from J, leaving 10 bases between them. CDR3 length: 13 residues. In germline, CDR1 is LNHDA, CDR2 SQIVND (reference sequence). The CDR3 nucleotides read TGTGCCAGTAGCCTCGACTCTTACAATGAGCAGTTCTTC. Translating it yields CASSLDSYNEQFF.

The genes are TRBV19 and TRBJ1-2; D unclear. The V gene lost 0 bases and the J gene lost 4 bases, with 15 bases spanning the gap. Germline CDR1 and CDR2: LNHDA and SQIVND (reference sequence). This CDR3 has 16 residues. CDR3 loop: CASSIDGFGRPYGYTF. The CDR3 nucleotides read TGTGCCAGTAGTATAGACGGGTTCGGCAGGCCCTATGGCTACACCTTC.

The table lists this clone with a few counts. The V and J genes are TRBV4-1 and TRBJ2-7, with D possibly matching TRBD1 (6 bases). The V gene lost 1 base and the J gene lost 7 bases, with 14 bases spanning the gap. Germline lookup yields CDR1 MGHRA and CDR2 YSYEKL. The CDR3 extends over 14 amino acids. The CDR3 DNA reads TGCGCCAGCAGCCAAGCCCCAGGGGATGGGGAGCAGTACTTC. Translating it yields CASSQAPGDGEQYF.

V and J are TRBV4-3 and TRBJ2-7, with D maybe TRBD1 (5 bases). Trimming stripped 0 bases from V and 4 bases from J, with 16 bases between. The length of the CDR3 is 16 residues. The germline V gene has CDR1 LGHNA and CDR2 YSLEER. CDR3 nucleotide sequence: TGCGCCAGCAGCCAAGACCGACAGTCTTCCCTTTACGAGCAGTACTTC. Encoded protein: CASSQDRQSSLYEQYF.

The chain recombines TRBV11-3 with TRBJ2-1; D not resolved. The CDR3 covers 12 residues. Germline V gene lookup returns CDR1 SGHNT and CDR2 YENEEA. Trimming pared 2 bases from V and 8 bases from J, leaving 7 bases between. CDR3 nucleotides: TGTGCCAGCAGCTTAACGGACGATGAGCAGTTCTTC. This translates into CASSLTDDEQFF. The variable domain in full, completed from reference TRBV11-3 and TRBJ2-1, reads EAGVVQSPRYKIIEKKQPVAFWCNPISGHNTLYWYLQNLGQGPELLIRYENEEAVDDSQLPKDRFSAERLKGVDSTLKIQPAELGDSAVYLCASSLTDDEQFFGPGTRLTVL.

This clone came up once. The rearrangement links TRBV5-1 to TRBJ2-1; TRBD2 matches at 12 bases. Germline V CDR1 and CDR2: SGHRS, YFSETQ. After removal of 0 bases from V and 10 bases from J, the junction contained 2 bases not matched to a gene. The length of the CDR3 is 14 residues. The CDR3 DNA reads TGCGCCAGCAGCTTGGGACTAGCGGGAGACGAGCAGTTCTTC. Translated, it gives CASSLGLAGDEQFF.